One and the same sample provided the 24 T cell receptor beta chains below, sequenced in a study of CD8 T cells in ankylosing spondylitis. MiXCR, applied by TCRdb to the 5' RACE reads, yields one record per CDR3 protein. The sample contains around 150,000 distinct CDR3 sequences, around 45% of which appear only once. Sequencing was carried out using synovial fluid, either unsorted or a sorted T cell fraction (not recorded which). Receptors were obtained from a male donor with ankylosing spondylitis.

This clonotype was observed many times. The V and J genes are TRBV29-1 and TRBJ2-7; TRBD2 matches 8 bases. Trimming removed 7 bases from V and 1 base from J; junction bases left unmatched: 9. The CDR3 consists of 14 residues. From germline, CDR1 is SQVTM and CDR2 ANQGSEA. CDR3 sequence (DNA): TGCAGCGCATTCGGGGGGGGACGGTCCTACGAGCAGTACTTC. It codes for CSAFGGGRSYEQYF.

The gene calls are TRBV12-3 or TRBV12-4 and TRBJ2-1; D remains ambiguous. This CDR3 is 12 amino acids long. V lost 4 bases, J lost 10 bases, and 11 bases lay in between. CDR3 in DNA: TGTGCCAGCAGTTCCGACGATAGGGAGCAGTTCTTC. This encodes CASSSDDREQFF.

This rearrangement joins TRBV6-2 or TRBV6-3 to TRBJ2-1; D is unresolved. This CDR3 has 15 amino acids. V was pared by 4 bases and J by 2 bases, with 12 bases between. Germline CDR1 reads MNHEY; CDR2 reads SVGEGT. The CDR3 reads CASSLSEPTYNEQFF. Here the CDR3 DNA reads TGTGCCAGCAGTTTAAGCGAACCGACCTACAATGAGCAGTTCTTC.

This chain joins TRBV5-1 and TRBJ2-1; 14 nucleotides line up with TRBD2. The CDR3 is made up of 16 amino acids. The V segment lost 6 bases and the J segment 7 bases; nucleotides outside the gene matches: 9. CDR1 and CDR2 (germline): SGHRS, YFSETQ. The CDR3 protein is CASKGLAGDWANEQFF. CDR3 coding DNA: TGCGCCAGCAAGGGACTAGCGGGAGATTGGGCGAATGAGCAGTTCTTC.

This clonotype was counted between two and nine times. V usage is TRBV12-3 or TRBV12-4 and J usage is TRBJ2-1; TRBD2 matches 7 bases. J gave up 0 bases and V 4 bases, and 3 bases lay outside the gene matches. This CDR3 comprises 15 residues. The CDR3 sequence is CASSWRGISYNEQFF. The CDR3, as DNA: TGTGCCAGCAGTTGGCGGGGGATCTCCTACAATGAGCAGTTCTTC.

This clonotype turned up a few times. This chain links TRBV20-1 with TRBJ2-1; D might be TRBD2 (6 bases). CDR3 length: 16 amino acids. CDR1 is DFQATT and CDR2 is SNEGSKA in the germline V gene (reference sequence). Trimming took 3 bases from V and 8 from J, leaving 23 bases between them. The CDR3 loop is CSASPRGFDVLDEQFF. In DNA, the CDR3 is TGCAGTGCTAGCCCGCGGGGTTTTGACGTCTTGGATGAGCAGTTCTTC.

The chain uses TRBV20-1 and TRBJ1-1; D is ambiguous. V dropped 3 bases and J dropped 3 bases, with 8 bases sitting between them. Germline lookup yields CDR1 DFQATT and CDR2 SNEGSKA (reference sequence). The CDR3 consists of 12 residues. The DNA for the CDR3 is TGCAGTGCTAGGAGGAGAGACACTGAAGCTTTCTTT. Protein sequence: CSARRRDTEAFF.

This chain uses TRBV27 with TRBJ2-6; D ambiguous. The germline CDR1 and CDR2 sequences are MNHEY and SMNVEV (reference sequence). Deletions cut 8 bases from V and 1 base from J, with 9 bases between. The CDR3 contains 14 residues. CDR3 amino acids: CASAPVSGANVLTF. In DNA, the CDR3 is TGTGCCAGCGCACCGGTGTCTGGGGCCAACGTCCTGACTTTC.

This chain links TRBV4-3 with TRBJ1-2; perhaps TRBD1 as D (5 bases). The CDR3 is 17 residues long. The V gene lost 2 bases and the J gene lost 3 bases, with 19 bases spanning the gap. The germline gives CDR1 LGHNA, CDR2 YSLEER. CDR3 sequence: CASSQLWEGPVDYGYTF. CDR3 nucleotides: TGCGCCAGCAGCCAACTCTGGGAGGGGCCCGTGGACTATGGCTACACCTTC.

The rearrangement joins TRBV3-1 to TRBJ2-7; 9 bases fit TRBD2. Germline V gene lookup returns CDR1 LGHDT and CDR2 YNNKEL (reference sequence). The V gene end was trimmed by 1 base and the J gene end by 3 bases; junction bases not matched to a gene: 4. This CDR3 has 15 amino acids. The CDR3 DNA reads as TGTGCCAGCAGCCAAGTTCCTAGCGGGAACTACGAGCAGTACTTC. This gives the protein CASSQVPSGNYEQYF.

The chain is built from TRBV28 and TRBJ1-5; a weak D match, TRBD1 (6 bases). The CDR3 totals 17 residues. V was shortened by 6 bases and J by 3 bases, with 21 bases between the two germline ends. Looked up from germline, CDR1 is MDHEN and CDR2 is SYDVKM. The CDR3 spells CASSPQTGRSNNQPQHF. In DNA form, the CDR3 reads TGTGCCAGCAGCCCTCAAACAGGGAGATCTAACAATCAGCCCCAGCATTTT.

This chain joins TRBV28 and TRBJ1-4; TRBD1 aligns across 9 bases. With V trimmed by 1 base and J by 8 bases, 8 bases remained unmatched. This CDR3 is built from 16 residues. CDR1 is MDHEN, CDR2 SYDVKM, per germline. The CDR3 DNA reads TGTGCCAGCAGTTTATACACAGGGGGCCCTAGAGAAAAACTGTTTTTT. Encoded protein: CASSLYTGGPREKLFF.

This clonotype was seen more than once but under ten times. V usage is TRBV4-3 and J usage is TRBJ2-7; 7 bases align to TRBD2. Germline values: CDR1 LGHNA, CDR2 YSLEER. V lost 1 base to trimming and J lost 4 bases; unmatched junction nucleotides: 10. The CDR3 is 16 residues long. The CDR3 DNA follows: TGCGCCAGCAGCCAAGGCTGGTGGGAGGGCCGGTACGAGCAGTACTTC. Residues: CASSQGWWEGRYEQYF.

Only a few counts were recorded for this clonotype. The V gene is TRBV12-3 or TRBV12-4, the J gene TRBJ1-5; 7 nucleotides agree with TRBD1. This CDR3 contains 17 residues. With 5 bases clipped from V and 2 bases from J, the junction kept 12 bases outside the gene matches. CDR3 amino acids: CASSTGQVLWGNQPQHF. The CDR3 region has the DNA TGTGCCAGCAGTACCGGACAGGTTCTCTGGGGCAATCAGCCCCAGCATTTT.

In this sample, this clonotype turned up a few times. This chain joins TRBV27 and TRBJ2-1, with unresolved D. V lost 0 bases and J 0 bases, leaving 9 bases between the germline ends. This CDR3 has 16 amino acids. Looked up from germline, CDR1 is MNHEY and CDR2 is SMNVEV (reference sequence). The CDR3 sequence is CASSLSGGPSYNEQFF. CDR3 coding DNA: TGTGCCAGCAGTTTATCCGGCGGCCCCTCCTACAATGAGCAGTTCTTC.

There are many counts of this clonotype. CDR3 sequence: CASSPGQGSSYNEQFF. CDR3 bases: TGTGCCAGCAGCCCTGGACAGGGGAGCTCCTACAATGAGCAGTTCTTC. The chain employs TRBV7-9 and TRBJ2-1; 9 nucleotides line up with TRBD1. The CDR3 loop spans 16 amino acids. Germline V gene data show CDR1 as SEHNR and CDR2 as FQNEAQ (reference sequence). Trimming removed 5 bases from V and 0 bases from J; junction bases left unmatched: 5.

Only a few counts were recorded for this clonotype. V is TRBV6-1 and J is TRBJ1-2; D is uncertain. Trimming removed 6 bases from V and 2 bases from J, with 19 bases in between. Germline V gene lookup returns CDR1 MNHNS and CDR2 SASEGT. CDR3 length: 16 residues. The CDR3 region has the DNA TGTGCCAGCAGCGAATTCCCAGCCGAACACAACTATGGCTACACCTTC. Its translation is CASSEFPAEHNYGYTF.

There are a few counts of this clonotype. The rearrangement uses TRBV2 and TRBJ2-1, with 8 bases aligning to TRBD2. In germline, CDR1 is SNHLY, CDR2 FYNNEI. V gave up 4 bases and J gave up 2 bases; unmatched junction bases: 7. The CDR3 consists of 16 residues. The CDR3 coding sequence is TGTGCCAGCAGTGGAGCCCGGGGGGGCCCCTACAATGAGCAGTTCTTC. It yields the protein CASSGARGGPYNEQFF.

The gene calls are TRBV7-2 and TRBJ2-2, with unresolved D. Germline V lookup: CDR1 SGHTA, CDR2 FQGNSA. CDR3 length: 17 amino acids. Trimming shortened V by 4 bases and J by 1 base, and 16 bases separated the two germline ends. CDR3 nucleotides: TGTGCCAGCAGCTCCCACCCGCTTCCACTGAACACCGGGGAGCTGTTTTTT. Amino acids: CASSSHPLPLNTGELFF.

This clonotype was counted at least ten times. The gene calls are TRBV18 and TRBJ1-5, with D possibly TRBD1 on 6 matching bases. V was trimmed by 4 bases and J by 3 bases, leaving 13 bases between them. The length of the CDR3 is 15 residues. Germline V CDR1 and CDR2: KGHSH, LQKENI. CDR3 bases: TGTGCCAGCTCACTCTCGGACAGCTTCAATCAGCCCCAGCATTTT. This gives the protein CASSLSDSFNQPQHF.

The CDR3 loop reads CATSDPTWTSGVYNEQFF. The DNA of the CDR3 is TGTGCCACCAGTGACCCCACCTGGACTAGCGGGGTATACAATGAGCAGTTCTTC. The chain joins TRBV24-1 to TRBJ2-1, with 12 bases lining up with TRBD2. The length of the CDR3 is 18 residues. V was clipped by 4 bases and J by 4 bases; unmatched bases: 10. Looked up from germline, CDR1 is KGHDR and CDR2 is SFDVKD.

V and J are TRBV4-1 and TRBJ2-7, with 7 bases that match TRBD2. The germline CDR1 and CDR2 sequences are MGHRA and YSYEKL. There are 15 residues in the CDR3. The ends lost 1 base at V and 1 base at J; junction bases unmatched: 4. CDR3: CASSQGGAGSYEQYF. The CDR3 nucleotides read TGCGCCAGCAGCCAAGGTGGAGCGGGATCCTACGAGCAGTACTTC.

Ten or more counts support this clonotype. The gene calls are TRBV14 and TRBJ2-2, with unresolved D. Germline CDR1 SGHDN, CDR2 FVKESK. V was trimmed by 1 base and J by 3 bases, leaving 3 bases between them. CDR3 length: 13 residues. CDR3 in DNA: TGTGCCAGCAGCCAAGCTCACACCGGGGAGCTGTTTTTT. Translation gives CASSQAHTGELFF.

CDR3 nucleotide sequence: TGCGCCAGCAGCCAAACGACAGGGGTTGTCGGCGAGCAGTACTTC. Translation gives CASSQTTGVVGEQYF. The chain links TRBV4-1 to TRBJ2-7; 8 positions agree with TRBD1. CDR1 is MGHRA, CDR2 YSYEKL, per germline. V dropped 2 bases and J dropped 6; count of bases not matched to a gene: 9. This CDR3 has 15 amino acids.